These T cell receptor beta chains were read from a single sample in a study of identical twins. TCRdb re-derived calls from the 5' RACE reads in MiXCR, one entry per CDR3 protein. Of about 890,000 distinct CDR3 sequences listed, approximately 13% were seen once; the top ten hold around 1.5%. These sequences were also reported in another study, on yellow fever vaccine responses in identical twins.

Sequencing used PBMCs. These receptor sequences come from a woman between 18 and 29 years old in good health. Both conserved end residues are part of each CDR3. A row's size may be missing; if present it is once, few, many or a size class.

>TRBV20-1|.
CSASRPSGGNEQFF
>TRBV19|once
CASSPPQPDDTEAFF
>TRBV5-1|many
CASSSDRGRSYEQYF
>TRBV7-9|few
CASSSITGNTEAFF
>TRBV4-1|few
CASSQGQGPVDEQFF
>TRBV6-1|many
CASSRRTGGLNTEAFF
>TRBV7-9|few
CASSPQTSGTITGELFF
>TRBV19|.
CASSFVAGGIREQFF
>TRBV3-1|few
CASSQGVLRSLEDRNYGYTF
>TRBV6-1|.
CASRARVGGANVLTF
>TRBV29-1|few
CSVGPPGRSTDTQYF
>TRBV12-3/TRBV12-4|many
CASSPPGQLYEQYF
>TRBV20-1|.
CSARGASGGAASSSSSYNEQFF
>TRBV20-1|few
CSATGLAVRSYNEQFF
>TRBV20-1|few
CCARSRQGLDSPLHF
>TRBV2|few
CASRSGGSDYGYTF
>TRBV29-1|.
CSAKGRTANEKLFF